These T cell receptor beta chains were read from a single sample in a study of T cell responses to AZD1222 COVID-19 vaccine. Clones were read by immunoSEQ multiplex PCR, and TCRdb kept only the in-frame ones, dropping some. The sample consists of over 150,000 clones, about 86% of them appearing once. Sequencing used peripheral blood, obtained on day 0 of AZD1222 vaccination. Source of these receptors: an adult in good health. The CDR3 runs from the conserved cysteine through the conserved F or W. Fields, in order: CDR3 protein, CDR3 DNA, D gene, clone size, V gene, J gene. A D gene is named only where the DNA matches it firmly. Size tells how often a clone was seen (once, few, many) or the class of an expanded clone, and some rows leave it out.

CDR3aa: CASSLTGHGYEQYF
CDR3nt: TGTGCCAGCAGTTTAACGGGACATGGCTACGAGCAGTACTTC
d_gene: .
abundance: .
v_gene: TRBV27
j_gene: TRBJ2-7

CDR3aa: CASSLRQGRGYTDTQYF
CDR3nt: TGTGCCAGCAGCTTACGGCAGGGAAGGGGGTACACAGATACGCAGTATTTT
d_gene: .
abundance: .
v_gene: TRBV7-3
j_gene: TRBJ2-3

CDR3aa: CASNRDLADTQYF
CDR3nt: TGTGCCAGCAATAGGGACTTAGCAGATACGCAGTATTTT
d_gene: .
abundance: few
v_gene: TRBV14
j_gene: TRBJ2-3

CDR3aa: CASRDISNYGYTF
CDR3nt: TGTGCCAGCAGGGACATCTCTAACTATGGCTACACCTTC
d_gene: .
abundance: .
v_gene: TRBV6-5
j_gene: TRBJ1-2

CDR3aa: CASSSPGLAMPEQFF
CDR3nt: TGTGCCAGCAGCTCTCCGGGACTAGCGATGCCTGAGCAGTTCTTC
d_gene: TRBD2
abundance: .
v_gene: TRBV7-9
j_gene: TRBJ2-1

CDR3aa: CASSDRQGQTEAFF
CDR3nt: TGTGCCAGCAGTGATCGACAGGGTCAGACTGAAGCTTTCTTT
d_gene: TRBD1
abundance: few
v_gene: TRBV2
j_gene: TRBJ1-1

CDR3aa: CASSQEVGAETQYF
CDR3nt: TGTGCCAGCAGCCAAGAAGTAGGGGCAGAGACCCAGTACTTC
d_gene: .
abundance: once
v_gene: TRBV4-2
j_gene: TRBJ2-5

CDR3aa: CASSDSRGGINYGYTF
CDR3nt: TGTGCCAGCAGTGACTCCCGAGGGGGGATCAACTATGGCTACACCTTC
d_gene: .
abundance: .
v_gene: TRBV6-4
j_gene: TRBJ1-2

CDR3aa: CASSAQTGASGNTIYF
CDR3nt: TGCGCCAGCAGCGCACAGACGGGGGCCTCTGGAAACACCATATATTTT
d_gene: .
abundance: .
v_gene: TRBV4-3
j_gene: TRBJ1-3

CDR3aa: CASLRQPNTEAFF
CDR3nt: TGTGCCAGTTTGCGACAGCCGAACACTGAAGCTTTCTTT
d_gene: .
abundance: few
v_gene: TRBV12-3/TRBV12-4
j_gene: TRBJ1-1

CDR3aa: CASSRRGGGPLGQFF
CDR3nt: TGTGCCAGCAGCCGGAGGGGCGGTGGGCCGTTGGGGCAGTTCTTC
d_gene: .
abundance: once
v_gene: TRBV7-2
j_gene: TRBJ2-1

CDR3aa: CASSSRTGGAAGANVLTF
CDR3nt: TGCGCCAGCAGTTCAAGGACAGGGGGCGCAGCTGGGGCCAACGTCCTGACTTTC
d_gene: TRBD1
abundance: few
v_gene: TRBV10-2
j_gene: TRBJ2-6

CDR3aa: CASSTTGTYNSPLHF
CDR3nt: TGTGCCAGCAGTACAACAGGAACCTATAATTCACCCCTCCACTTT
d_gene: .
abundance: .
v_gene: TRBV27
j_gene: TRBJ1-6

CDR3aa: CASSVGQGLEQYF
CDR3nt: TGTGCCAGCAGCGTGGGACAGGGGCTCGAGCAGTACTTC
d_gene: TRBD1
abundance: .
v_gene: TRBV9
j_gene: TRBJ2-7

CDR3aa: CASSLVAGQTNTEAFF
CDR3nt: TGTGCCAGCAGCTTAGTGGCGGGACAGACGAACACTGAAGCTTTCTTT
d_gene: TRBD1
abundance: .
v_gene: TRBV7-2
j_gene: TRBJ1-1

CDR3aa: CASSATGLSRETQYF
CDR3nt: TGTGCCAGTAGTGCAACGGGACTATCTAGGGAGACCCAGTACTTC
d_gene: TRBD2
abundance: .
v_gene: TRBV19
j_gene: TRBJ2-5

CDR3aa: CASRYLPPDTPNTEAFF
CDR3nt: TGTGCCAGTCGCTACCTTCCTCCAGACACACCTAACACTGAAGCTTTCTTT
d_gene: .
abundance: .
v_gene: TRBV19
j_gene: TRBJ1-1

CDR3aa: CASSERGGANNEQFF
CDR3nt: TGTGCCAGCAGTGAACGCGGGGGGGCAAACAATGAGCAGTTCTTC
d_gene: TRBD2
abundance: .
v_gene: TRBV2
j_gene: TRBJ2-1

CDR3aa: CSARPYEQFF
CDR3nt: TGCAGTGCTAGACCCTATGAGCAGTTCTTC
d_gene: .
abundance: .
v_gene: TRBV20-1
j_gene: TRBJ2-1

CDR3aa: CASRLEGCWARAADCKNMFF
CDR3nt: TGTGCAAGTCGCTTAGAGGGGTGTTGGGCCAGGGCGGCCGACTGTAAGAATATGTTTTTT
d_gene: .
abundance: .
v_gene: TRBV12-2
j_gene: TRBJ1-4

CDR3aa: CSGVAGSVDTQYF
CDR3nt: TGCAGCGGGGTGGCTGGGTCGGTAGATACGCAGTATTTT
d_gene: .
abundance: .
v_gene: TRBV29-1
j_gene: TRBJ2-3

CDR3aa: CASSLAYGNNEQFF
CDR3nt: TGTGCCAGCAGCTTAGCATACGGAAACAATGAGCAGTTCTTC
d_gene: .
abundance: once
v_gene: TRBV7-3
j_gene: TRBJ2-1

CDR3aa: CASSQADRENGYTF
CDR3nt: TGTGCCAGCAGCCAAGCCGACAGGGAGAATGGCTACACCTTC
d_gene: TRBD1
abundance: .
v_gene: TRBV3-1/TRBV3-2
j_gene: TRBJ1-2

CDR3aa: CAWSLAGYEETQYF
CDR3nt: TGTGCCTGGAGTTTGGCAGGTTATGAGGAGACCCAGTACTTC
d_gene: .
abundance: .
v_gene: TRBV30
j_gene: TRBJ2-5

CDR3aa: CASSPTSGGSSYNEQFF
CDR3nt: TGCGCCAGCAGCCCGACTAGCGGGGGATCGTCCTACAATGAGCAGTTCTTC
d_gene: TRBD2
abundance: .
v_gene: TRBV5-1
j_gene: TRBJ2-1

CDR3aa: CASSLDPGPNSPLHF
CDR3nt: TGTGCCAGCAGCTTAGATCCGGGGCCAAACTCACCCCTCCACTTT
d_gene: .
abundance: .
v_gene: TRBV11-2
j_gene: TRBJ1-6

CDR3aa: CASSSRQGANYGYTF
CDR3nt: TGCGCCAGCAGCTCACGACAGGGAGCTAACTATGGCTACACCTTC
d_gene: TRBD1
abundance: .
v_gene: TRBV5-1
j_gene: TRBJ1-2

CDR3aa: CASSQDKRYGYTF
CDR3nt: TGTGCCAGCAGCCAAGATAAGCGGTATGGCTACACCTTC
d_gene: .
abundance: .
v_gene: TRBV3-1/TRBV3-2
j_gene: TRBJ1-2

CDR3aa: CASSPLAGSSYEQYF
CDR3nt: TGCGCCAGCAGCCCCCTAGCGGGGAGCTCCTACGAGCAGTACTTC
d_gene: TRBD2
abundance: once
v_gene: TRBV5-1
j_gene: TRBJ2-7

CDR3aa: CASNLDRGVTEAFF
CDR3nt: TGTGCCAGCAACCTTGACCGGGGTGTTACTGAAGCTTTCTTT
d_gene: .
abundance: .
v_gene: TRBV6-5
j_gene: TRBJ1-1

CDR3aa: CASSLANRGFYGYTF
CDR3nt: TGTGCCAGCAGCTTAGCGAACAGGGGGTTCTATGGCTACACCTTC
d_gene: TRBD1
abundance: .
v_gene: TRBV7-8
j_gene: TRBJ1-2

CDR3aa: CASLGRGSSYNEQFF
CDR3nt: TGCGCCAGCTTGGGGCGGGGGAGCTCCTACAATGAGCAGTTCTTC
d_gene: TRBD2
abundance: .
v_gene: TRBV10-2
j_gene: TRBJ2-1

CDR3aa: CASSLYTGWETQYF
CDR3nt: TGTGCCAGCAGCTTGTATACGGGATGGGAGACCCAGTACTTC
d_gene: .
abundance: .
v_gene: TRBV5-4
j_gene: TRBJ2-5

CDR3aa: CASRRTGGLSTEAFF
CDR3nt: TGTGCCAGCCGGCGAACAGGGGGGTTAAGCACTGAAGCTTTCTTT
d_gene: TRBD1
abundance: .
v_gene: TRBV28
j_gene: TRBJ1-1

CDR3aa: CASSQDIPGLDYEQYF
CDR3nt: TGTGCCAGCAGCCAAGATATCCCGGGGTTGGACTACGAGCAGTACTTC
d_gene: .
abundance: .
v_gene: TRBV14
j_gene: TRBJ2-7

CDR3aa: CASSEVFRTGGTGELFF
CDR3nt: TGTGCCAGCAGTGAAGTATTCAGGACAGGGGGCACCGGGGAGCTGTTTTTT
d_gene: TRBD1
abundance: few
v_gene: TRBV6-1
j_gene: TRBJ2-2

CDR3aa: CASSSQGAGDQPQHF
CDR3nt: TGTGCCAGCAGCTCACAGGGGGCAGGGGATCAGCCCCAGCATTTT
d_gene: TRBD1
abundance: .
v_gene: TRBV5-8
j_gene: TRBJ1-5

CDR3aa: CASSPAVQPQHF
CDR3nt: TGTGCCAGTAGTCCGGCGGTTCAGCCCCAGCATTTT
d_gene: .
abundance: .
v_gene: TRBV19
j_gene: TRBJ1-5

CDR3aa: CASRKDGDYGYTF
CDR3nt: TGTGCCAGCAGAAAAGACGGAGACTATGGCTACACCTTC
d_gene: .
abundance: .
v_gene: TRBV7-2
j_gene: TRBJ1-2

CDR3aa: CASSSGLSGNTIYF
CDR3nt: TGTGCCAGCAGTTCAGGGCTGAGTGGAAACACCATATATTTT
d_gene: .
abundance: .
v_gene: TRBV6-6
j_gene: TRBJ1-3

CDR3aa: CASWDRCVHLELFF
CDR3nt: TGTGCCAGCTGGGACAGGTGCGTTCATTTGGAACTGTTTTTT
d_gene: TRBD1
abundance: .
v_gene: TRBV14
j_gene: TRBJ1-4

CDR3aa: CASSLGRQGLRDTQYF
CDR3nt: TGTGCCAGCAGCTTAGGCAGACAGGGTTTACGAGATACGCAGTATTTT
d_gene: TRBD1
abundance: .
v_gene: TRBV7-2
j_gene: TRBJ2-3

CDR3aa: CAWSVTQGWNEQFF
CDR3nt: TGTGCCTGGAGTGTTACCCAGGGTTGGAATGAGCAGTTCTTC
d_gene: .
abundance: .
v_gene: TRBV30
j_gene: TRBJ2-1

CDR3aa: CASSLGDRGNSPLHF
CDR3nt: TGTGCCAGCAGTTTAGGGGACAGGGGTAATTCACCCCTCCACTTT
d_gene: TRBD1
abundance: once
v_gene: TRBV28
j_gene: TRBJ1-6

CDR3aa: CASSESGTGPYEQYF
CDR3nt: TGTGCCAGCAGTGAATCCGGGACAGGACCTTACGAGCAGTACTTC
d_gene: TRBD1
abundance: .
v_gene: TRBV6-1
j_gene: TRBJ2-7

CDR3aa: CATSRDRQGTQPQHF
CDR3nt: TGTGCCACCAGCAGAGATAGGCAGGGCACTCAGCCCCAGCATTTT
d_gene: .
abundance: .
v_gene: TRBV15
j_gene: TRBJ1-5